A selection of T cell receptor beta chains follows, all from one sample in a study of cytomegalovirus exposure and HLA in healthy donors. The assay was immunoSEQ multiplex PCR, and TCRdb's table has in-frame clones only and misses some. Altogether about 120,000 clones are present, roughly 70% being singletons, with the ten largest covering approximately 10%. Source material: PBMCs. Every receptor here comes from a woman in her 50s in good health and CMV-seropositive. Each CDR3 is given without its conserved first and last residue.

j_call	v_call	cdr3_aa
TRBJ2-7	TRBV4-3	ASSQETGAYEQY
TRBJ2-1	TRBV7-9	ASRGMTGSSYNEQF
TRBJ2-3	TRBV7-2	ASSLAPLGDTQY
TRBJ1-5	TRBV21-1	ASSKEGRGIRRLNYQPQH
TRBJ2-5	TRBV4-2	ASSPGLADQETQY
TRBJ1-2	TRBV30	AFGGRGITYGYT
TRBJ2-5	TRBV5-1	ASSSVTGVEVETQY
TRBJ2-4	TRBV28	ASRARDLSLGIQY
TRBJ1-1	TRBV7-9	ASKDGGNTEAF
TRBJ2-5	TRBV4-1	ASSQGSGVETQY
TRBJ2-3	TRBV9	ASTAAGASTDTQY
TRBJ2-5	TRBV28	ASSLRQGPETQY
TRBJ1-1	TRBV28	ASSLSTGAGNTEAF
TRBJ2-7	TRBV14	ASAQGGPHEQY
TRBJ1-2	TRBV4-2	ASSQGLGGYT
TRBJ1-2	TRBV6-5	ASSPLDSYGYT
TRBJ1-2	TRBV2	ASRGDRGDYGYT
TRBJ2-3	TRBV7-2	ASSWASTGTSTDTQY
TRBJ1-2	TRBV5-4	ASSLGSDRAN
TRBJ1-5	TRBV19	ASSILSGTGANQPQH
TRBJ2-7	TRBV30	AWKFRDRAPYEQY
TRBJ2-5	TRBV4-1	ASSQAPRRETQY
TRBJ1-1	TRBV18	ASSSTGYGTEAF
TRBJ1-1	TRBV28	ASSARGPVTEAF
TRBJ2-1	TRBV4-2	ASSQDWESSYNEQF
TRBJ2-7	TRBV5-1	ASSYYGQHLDYEQY
TRBJ2-7	TRBV27	ASSFQQGGEQY
TRBJ1-2	TRBV28	ASSSTPTGGSEGYT